The rows below give T cell receptor beta chains drawn from one sample of a study of cytomegalovirus exposure and HLA in healthy donors. The protocol was immunoSEQ multiplex PCR, while the TCRdb copy is restricted to in-frame clones and leaves out a portion. The table has around 130,000 clones, around 77% seen once. Sample: PBMCs. The receptor source for this set is a woman aged 55-75 years in good health and CMV-seronegative. Each CDR3 is given with its conserved first and last residue. Fields, in order: clone size, J gene, D gene, V gene, CDR3 DNA, CDR3 protein. A D gene is named only where the DNA matches it firmly. Clone size is shown for a subset of rows, as once, few, many or a class of expanded clone.

clone size: NA; J gene: TRBJ2-7; D gene: TRBD1; V gene: TRBV28; CDR3 DNA: TGTGCCAGCAACCGACAGGGACCCTACGAGCAGTACTTC; CDR3 protein: CASNRQGPYEQYF
clone size: NA; J gene: TRBJ2-5; D gene: NA; V gene: TRBV4-2; CDR3 DNA: TGTGCCAGCAGCCCATTTTCCGACGAGACCATGGCGGTGACCCAGTACTTC; CDR3 protein: CASSPFSDETMAVTQYF
clone size: NA; J gene: TRBJ2-3; D gene: TRBD2; V gene: TRBV27; CDR3 DNA: TGTGCCAGCAATAAAGCGGGACTAGGCACAGATACGCAGTATTTT; CDR3 protein: CASNKAGLGTDTQYF
clone size: NA; J gene: TRBJ2-1; D gene: NA; V gene: TRBV5-1; CDR3 DNA: TGCGCCAGCAGCTTCCAAGGGCAGGGGGGTGGGAGTGAGCAGTTCTTC; CDR3 protein: CASSFQGQGGGSEQFF
clone size: NA; J gene: TRBJ2-1; D gene: TRBD2; V gene: TRBV6-1; CDR3 DNA: TGTGCCAGCAGCCCAGGGACTAGCACCTACAATGAGCAGTTCTTC; CDR3 protein: CASSPGTSTYNEQFF
clone size: NA; J gene: TRBJ2-2; D gene: TRBD2; V gene: TRBV6-6; CDR3 DNA: TGTGCCAGCAGTCGTGGCGGGGGCACCGGGGAGCTGTTTTTT; CDR3 protein: CASSRGGGTGELFF
clone size: NA; J gene: TRBJ2-7; D gene: NA; V gene: TRBV6-5; CDR3 DNA: TGTGCCAGCCGAAGACTAGTCGCCTACGAGCAGTACTTC; CDR3 protein: CASRRLVAYEQYF
clone size: NA; J gene: TRBJ1-4; D gene: NA; V gene: TRBV27; CDR3 DNA: TGTGCCAGCAGTTTACGGGGGGCCACTAATGAAAAACTGTTTTTT; CDR3 protein: CASSLRGATNEKLFF
clone size: NA; J gene: TRBJ2-5; D gene: TRBD2; V gene: TRBV4-1; CDR3 DNA: TGCGCCAGCAGCCAAGATCCGAGCAGCGGGGGCGCAGAGACCCAGTACTTC; CDR3 protein: CASSQDPSSGGAETQYF
clone size: NA; J gene: TRBJ1-4; D gene: TRBD1; V gene: TRBV5-4; CDR3 DNA: TGTGCCAGCAAAGGACAGGGGACTGAAAAACTGTTTTTT; CDR3 protein: CASKGQGTEKLFF
clone size: NA; J gene: TRBJ2-5; D gene: TRBD1; V gene: TRBV5-4; CDR3 DNA: TGTGCCAGCAGCGACGGGACAGGCCAAGAGACCCAGTACTTC; CDR3 protein: CASSDGTGQETQYF
clone size: NA; J gene: TRBJ1-5; D gene: NA; V gene: TRBV9; CDR3 DNA: TGTGCCAGCAGCGTAGGTAGCGGCAATCAGCCCCAGCATTTT; CDR3 protein: CASSVGSGNQPQHF
clone size: few; J gene: TRBJ2-4; D gene: TRBD1; V gene: TRBV7-9; CDR3 DNA: TGTGCCAGCAGCCCGGGACAGAGAGCCAAAAACATTCAGTACTTC; CDR3 protein: CASSPGQRAKNIQYF
clone size: NA; J gene: TRBJ1-6; D gene: NA; V gene: TRBV6-4; CDR3 DNA: TGTGCCAGCAGTGAGCAGGCGGGTTCACCCCTCCACTTT; CDR3 protein: CASSEQAGSPLHF
clone size: NA; J gene: TRBJ1-5; D gene: NA; V gene: TRBV27; CDR3 DNA: TGTGCCAGCAGTTTCCCCGGGACAAATCAGCCCCAGCATTTT; CDR3 protein: CASSFPGTNQPQHF
clone size: NA; J gene: TRBJ2-7; D gene: TRBD1; V gene: TRBV19; CDR3 DNA: TGTGCCAGTAGTATCCAGGGGGTGACCTACGAGCAGTACTTC; CDR3 protein: CASSIQGVTYEQYF
clone size: NA; J gene: TRBJ1-1; D gene: NA; V gene: TRBV2; CDR3 DNA: TGTGCCAGCACCCAACAGGGTGGCACTGAAGCTTTCTTT; CDR3 protein: CASTQQGGTEAFF
clone size: NA; J gene: TRBJ2-7; D gene: NA; V gene: TRBV6-5; CDR3 DNA: TGTGCCAGCACGGTCTACCAACGTGGTTCCTACGAGCAGTACTTC; CDR3 protein: CASTVYQRGSYEQYF
clone size: NA; J gene: TRBJ2-4; D gene: NA; V gene: TRBV5-1; CDR3 DNA: TGCGCCAGCAGCTACGGGACATTTGCCAAAAACATTCAGTACTTC; CDR3 protein: CASSYGTFAKNIQYF
clone size: few; J gene: TRBJ2-4; D gene: NA; V gene: TRBV7-3; CDR3 DNA: TGTGCCAGCAGCTTAACCCGTTTGGCAGGTCAAAACATTCAGTACTTC; CDR3 protein: CASSLTRLAGQNIQYF
clone size: NA; J gene: TRBJ2-7; D gene: TRBD2; V gene: TRBV6-5; CDR3 DNA: TGTGCCAGCAGTTACAAAAAGGGGAGGGCCGAGCAGTACTTC; CDR3 protein: CASSYKKGRAEQYF
clone size: NA; J gene: TRBJ2-7; D gene: TRBD1; V gene: TRBV6-1; CDR3 DNA: TGTGCCAGCAGCCCCGGACAGGGGAAGGGCGAGCAGTACTTC; CDR3 protein: CASSPGQGKGEQYF
clone size: NA; J gene: TRBJ1-1; D gene: NA; V gene: TRBV6-5; CDR3 DNA: TGTGCCAGCAGTTACCTGAGGAACACTGAAGCTTTCTTT; CDR3 protein: CASSYLRNTEAFF
clone size: NA; J gene: TRBJ2-5; D gene: TRBD2; V gene: TRBV19; CDR3 DNA: TGTGCCAGTAGTAAGGGACTAGCGGGAGCAGGGTCGGCGGAGACCCAGTACTTC; CDR3 protein: CASSKGLAGAGSAETQYF
clone size: NA; J gene: TRBJ2-7; D gene: NA; V gene: TRBV6-5; CDR3 DNA: TGTGCCAGCAGTCGCCGGGACTCAGGACCCCACGAGCAGTACTTC; CDR3 protein: CASSRRDSGPHEQYF
clone size: few; J gene: TRBJ1-2; D gene: TRBD1; V gene: TRBV6-5; CDR3 DNA: TGTGCCAGCAGTTACTCGCTACAGGACAGGCTCTATGGCTACACCTTC; CDR3 protein: CASSYSLQDRLYGYTF
clone size: NA; J gene: TRBJ1-1; D gene: NA; V gene: TRBV7-3; CDR3 DNA: TGTGCCAGCAGCTTATTGGGCAGAGAAACTGAAGCTTTCTTT; CDR3 protein: CASSLLGRETEAFF
clone size: NA; J gene: TRBJ2-2; D gene: TRBD1; V gene: TRBV7-3; CDR3 DNA: TGTGCCAGCAGCTTGGGACAGGGATCGAGCGGGGAGCTGTTTTTT; CDR3 protein: CASSLGQGSSGELFF
clone size: NA; J gene: TRBJ2-1; D gene: TRBD2; V gene: TRBV18; CDR3 DNA: TGTGCCAGCTCACCACCAGGAGGAACTAGCGGGAGGGGTACAGTTGAGCAGTTCTTC; CDR3 protein: CASSPPGGTSGRGTVEQFF
clone size: NA; J gene: TRBJ1-5; D gene: NA; V gene: TRBV6-1; CDR3 DNA: TGTGCCAGCAGTGAAGCCCAGGGCAATCAGCCCCAGCATTTT; CDR3 protein: CASSEAQGNQPQHF
clone size: NA; J gene: TRBJ2-2; D gene: NA; V gene: TRBV21-1; CDR3 DNA: TGTGCCAGCAGCCTTAGGACCGAGACTAGTAACACCGGGGAGCTGTTTTTT; CDR3 protein: CASSLRTETSNTGELFF
clone size: NA; J gene: TRBJ2-7; D gene: NA; V gene: TRBV7-9; CDR3 DNA: TGTGCCAGCAGCTTTACAGGCCTGGATAGCGAGCAGTACTTC; CDR3 protein: CASSFTGLDSEQYF
clone size: few; J gene: TRBJ1-5; D gene: NA; V gene: TRBV29-1; CDR3 DNA: TGCAGCGTTGGAGGGCGTAGCAATCAGCCCCAGCATTTT; CDR3 protein: CSVGGRSNQPQHF
clone size: NA; J gene: TRBJ1-5; D gene: NA; V gene: TRBV29-1; CDR3 DNA: TGCAGCGTGGGGACTGCCGTCGGGCAGCCCCAGCATTTT; CDR3 protein: CSVGTAVGQPQHF
clone size: NA; J gene: TRBJ2-7; D gene: TRBD2; V gene: TRBV7-2; CDR3 DNA: TGTGCCAGCAGCTTTTCCGGGACCGGGGGGGAGCAGTACTTC; CDR3 protein: CASSFSGTGGEQYF
clone size: NA; J gene: TRBJ2-7; D gene: NA; V gene: TRBV6-5; CDR3 DNA: TGTGCCAGCAGTTACTCGATCTGGGTACGGAGCGAGCAGTACTTC; CDR3 protein: CASSYSIWVRSEQYF
clone size: NA; J gene: TRBJ2-7; D gene: TRBD2; V gene: TRBV6-1; CDR3 DNA: TGTGCCAGCAGGGGGTCCCCTAGCGGCTCCTACGAGCAGTACTTC; CDR3 protein: CASRGSPSGSYEQYF
clone size: NA; J gene: TRBJ2-7; D gene: TRBD1; V gene: TRBV27; CDR3 DNA: TGTGCCAGCAGTTTCAAAACACCGGGACAGGGGCTCTACGAGCAGTACTTC; CDR3 protein: CASSFKTPGQGLYEQYF
clone size: NA; J gene: TRBJ1-1; D gene: NA; V gene: TRBV28; CDR3 DNA: TGTGCCAGCAGTTCAGCAGGGGCGGGGGACACTGAAGCTTTCTTT; CDR3 protein: CASSSAGAGDTEAFF
clone size: NA; J gene: TRBJ2-7; D gene: TRBD2; V gene: TRBV11-3; CDR3 DNA: TGTGCCAGCAGCCACGGGGGGGAGCAGTACTTC; CDR3 protein: CASSHGGEQYF
clone size: NA; J gene: TRBJ2-5; D gene: TRBD1; V gene: TRBV4-1; CDR3 DNA: TGCGCCAGCAGCCCCCATAAGGGACAGGGGTACCTCATACAAGAGACCCAGTACTTC; CDR3 protein: CASSPHKGQGYLIQETQYF
clone size: NA; J gene: TRBJ1-5; D gene: NA; V gene: TRBV18; CDR3 DNA: TGTGCCAGCCCACCGGGCCAGGGCAATCAGCCCCAGCATTTT; CDR3 protein: CASPPGQGNQPQHF
clone size: NA; J gene: TRBJ2-1; D gene: NA; V gene: TRBV2; CDR3 DNA: TGTGCCAGCAGTGAAGCGACAATCCTCTACAATGAGCAGTTCTTC; CDR3 protein: CASSEATILYNEQFF
clone size: NA; J gene: TRBJ2-2; D gene: NA; V gene: TRBV28; CDR3 DNA: TGTGCCAGCAGGGACAGCACCGGGGAGCTGTTTTTT; CDR3 protein: CASRDSTGELFF
clone size: few; J gene: TRBJ2-5; D gene: TRBD1; V gene: TRBV9; CDR3 DNA: TGTGCCAGCAGCGCCGGGACAGGGTACCAAGAGACCCAGTACTTC; CDR3 protein: CASSAGTGYQETQYF
clone size: NA; J gene: TRBJ2-1; D gene: TRBD2; V gene: TRBV9; CDR3 DNA: TGTGCCAGCAGCGTCTTTGGGACTAGCGGACTTTACAATGAGCAGTTCTTC; CDR3 protein: CASSVFGTSGLYNEQFF
clone size: NA; J gene: TRBJ2-3; D gene: TRBD1; V gene: TRBV29-1; CDR3 DNA: TGCAGCGTTGCAGGGGGACAGGGGGCCGCAGATACGCAGTATTTT; CDR3 protein: CSVAGGQGAADTQYF
clone size: few; J gene: TRBJ2-1; D gene: TRBD2; V gene: TRBV28; CDR3 DNA: TGTGCCAGCACTTCCCAAAGCGGGGGGGCGTACAATGAGCAGTTCTTC; CDR3 protein: CASTSQSGGAYNEQFF
clone size: few; J gene: TRBJ2-1; D gene: NA; V gene: TRBV7-6; CDR3 DNA: TGTGCCAGCAGCTCCACAGCAAATCCGTACAATGAGCAGTTCTTC; CDR3 protein: CASSSTANPYNEQFF
clone size: NA; J gene: TRBJ2-7; D gene: TRBD2; V gene: TRBV10-2; CDR3 DNA: TGCGCCAGCGGGGCTAGCGGCTCCTACGAGCAGTACTTC; CDR3 protein: CASGASGSYEQYF
clone size: NA; J gene: TRBJ2-7; D gene: TRBD1; V gene: TRBV4-1; CDR3 DNA: TGCGCCAGCAGCCATAAAACAGGGGGCGCAGTAAACGAGCAGTACTTC; CDR3 protein: CASSHKTGGAVNEQYF
clone size: NA; J gene: TRBJ2-4; D gene: TRBD2; V gene: TRBV27; CDR3 DNA: TGTGCCAGCAGTTTATCATCCGTCGGCGGGAGGGGTGGCATTCAGTACTTC; CDR3 protein: CASSLSSVGGRGGIQYF
clone size: NA; J gene: TRBJ2-3; D gene: NA; V gene: TRBV9; CDR3 DNA: TGTGCCAGCAGCGTAGCTAGTCTTAGCGCGAATACGCAGTATTTT; CDR3 protein: CASSVASLSANTQYF
clone size: NA; J gene: TRBJ1-1; D gene: NA; V gene: TRBV28; CDR3 DNA: TGTGCCAGCAGTCTTGGGACACTTAACACTGAAGCTTTCTTT; CDR3 protein: CASSLGTLNTEAFF
clone size: once; J gene: TRBJ2-7; D gene: TRBD2; V gene: TRBV4-1; CDR3 DNA: TGCGCCAGCAGCCTAGGTCCCCCCGCGGGGGGTCCCTACGAGCAGTACTTC; CDR3 protein: CASSLGPPAGGPYEQYF
clone size: NA; J gene: TRBJ1-1; D gene: NA; V gene: TRBV5-1; CDR3 DNA: TGCGCCAGCAGCTTGGAGGGGGTTATGAACACTGAAGCTTTCTTT; CDR3 protein: CASSLEGVMNTEAFF
clone size: once; J gene: TRBJ2-2; D gene: TRBD2; V gene: TRBV7-2; CDR3 DNA: TGTGCCAGCAGGCTCGGGGGGGTCGACACCGGGGAGCTGTTTTTT; CDR3 protein: CASRLGGVDTGELFF
clone size: NA; J gene: TRBJ1-2; D gene: NA; V gene: TRBV6-1; CDR3 DNA: TGTGCCAGCAGGGAGGGGAAGGGATACACCTTC; CDR3 protein: CASREGKGYTF
clone size: NA; J gene: TRBJ1-5; D gene: NA; V gene: TRBV15; CDR3 DNA: TGTGCCACCAGCAGAGATCCGGGTTATCAGCCCCAGCATTTT; CDR3 protein: CATSRDPGYQPQHF